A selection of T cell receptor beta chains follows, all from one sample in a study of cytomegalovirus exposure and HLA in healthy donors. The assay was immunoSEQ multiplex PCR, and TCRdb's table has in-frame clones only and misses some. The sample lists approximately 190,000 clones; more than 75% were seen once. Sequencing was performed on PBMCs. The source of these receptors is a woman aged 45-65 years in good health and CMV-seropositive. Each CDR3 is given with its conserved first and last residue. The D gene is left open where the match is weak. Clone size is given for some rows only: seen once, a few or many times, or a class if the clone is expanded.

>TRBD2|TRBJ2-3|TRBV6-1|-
CASSEARASGGDTQYF
TGTGCCAGCAGTGAAGCAAGGGCAAGCGGGGGAGATACGCAGTATTTT
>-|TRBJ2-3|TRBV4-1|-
CASSQVPGPDTQYF
TGCGCCAGCAGCCAAGTTCCAGGGCCAGATACGCAGTATTTT
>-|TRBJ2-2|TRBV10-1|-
CASHWGPNTGELFF
TGCGCCAGCCACTGGGGCCCGAACACCGGGGAGCTGTTTTTT
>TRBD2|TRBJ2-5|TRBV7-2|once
CASSYQGLAGGETQYF
TGTGCCAGCAGCTACCAGGGACTAGCGGGGGGGGAGACCCAGTACTTC
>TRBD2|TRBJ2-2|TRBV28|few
CASRGSGRAGTGELFF
TGTGCCAGCAGGGGGAGCGGGAGGGCTGGCACCGGGGAGCTGTTTTTT
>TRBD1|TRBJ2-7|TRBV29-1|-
CSVEEGQGNGLYEQYF
TGCAGCGTTGAAGAAGGACAGGGTAATGGGCTATACGAGCAGTACTTC
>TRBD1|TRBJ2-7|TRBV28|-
CASSFVRTGGSEQYF
TGTGCCAGCAGTTTTGTTCGGACAGGGGGCAGCGAGCAGTACTTC
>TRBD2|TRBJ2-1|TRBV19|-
CASSPGTSGGADEQFF
TGTGCCAGTAGTCCAGGGACTAGCGGGGGGGCCGATGAGCAGTTCTTC
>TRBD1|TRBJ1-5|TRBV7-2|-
CASSLNSSDRANQPQHF
TGTGCCAGCAGCTTAAACTCCTCGGACAGGGCAAATCAGCCCCAGCATTTT
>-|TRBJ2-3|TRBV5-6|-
CASSLLSGSWADTQYF
TGTGCCAGCAGCTTACTGAGCGGATCTTGGGCAGATACGCAGTATTTT
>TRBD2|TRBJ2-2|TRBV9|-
CASSVSGGNTGELFF
TGTGCCAGCAGCGTTAGCGGGGGGAACACCGGGGAGCTGTTTTTT
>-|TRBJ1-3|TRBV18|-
CASSPQQGPGNGNTIYF
TGTGCCAGCTCACCACAACAGGGTCCAGGGAACGGAAACACCATATATTTT
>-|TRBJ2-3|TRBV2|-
CASFTGLENTQYF
TGTGCCAGCTTTACGGGGTTGGAGAATACGCAGTATTTT
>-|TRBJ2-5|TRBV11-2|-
CASSGLASHTQYF
TGTGCCAGCAGCGGGCTAGCGTCCCATACCCAGTACTTC
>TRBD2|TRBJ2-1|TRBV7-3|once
CASSSILAGYNEQFF
TGTGCCAGCAGCTCGATCCTAGCGGGATACAATGAGCAGTTCTTC
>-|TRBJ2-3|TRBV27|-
CASTQKWGLITDTQYF
TGTGCCAGCACCCAAAAGTGGGGGCTAATAACAGATACGCAGTATTTT
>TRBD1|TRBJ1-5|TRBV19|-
CASSKDREGNQPQHF
TGTGCCAGTAGTAAAGACAGGGAGGGCAATCAGCCCCAGCATTTT
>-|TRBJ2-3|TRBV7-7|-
CASSLSDLGGTDTQYF
TGTGCTAGCAGCCTCTCGGATCTAGGGGGCACAGATACGCAGTATTTT
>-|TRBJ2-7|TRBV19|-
CASSIDKTYEQYF
TGTGCCAGTAGTATTGACAAGACCTACGAGCAGTACTTC
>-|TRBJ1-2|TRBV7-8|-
CASSPSSRFEVLYGYTF
TGTGCCAGCAGCCCTTCGAGCCGGTTCGAGGTTCTCTATGGCTACACCTTC
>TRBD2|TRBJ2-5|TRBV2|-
CASSGTSGRAQKTQYF
TGTGCCAGCAGTGGGACTAGCGGGAGGGCCCAAAAGACCCAGTACTTC
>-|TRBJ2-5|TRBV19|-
CASSNPRGGQGNQETQYF
TGTGCCAGTAGCAACCCTCGGGGGGGACAGGGTAACCAAGAGACCCAGTACTTC
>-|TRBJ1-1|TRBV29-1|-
CSVEETGHMNTEAFF
TGCAGCGTTGAAGAGACAGGACACATGAACACTGAAGCTTTCTTT
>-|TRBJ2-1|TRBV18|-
CASSPGGLNEQFF
TGTGCCAGCTCACCAGGGGGCCTCAATGAGCAGTTCTTC
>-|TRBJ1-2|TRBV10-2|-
CASSETQGGGYTF
TGCGCCAGCAGTGAGACGCAGGGAGGGGGCTACACCTTC
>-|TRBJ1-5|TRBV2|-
CASSVAGDQPQHF
TGTGCCAGCAGTGTGGCAGGGGATCAGCCCCAGCATTTT
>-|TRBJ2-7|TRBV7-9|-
CASSPRLGDYEQYF
TGTGCCAGCAGCCCTAGACTAGGAGACTACGAGCAGTACTTC
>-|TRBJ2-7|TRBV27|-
CASSLTDSPREQYF
TGTGCCAGCAGTTTAACCGACTCACCTCGGGAGCAGTACTTC
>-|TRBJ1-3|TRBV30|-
CAWSWSSGNTIYF
TGTGCCTGGAGTTGGAGCTCTGGAAACACCATATATTTT
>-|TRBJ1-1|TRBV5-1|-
CASSLGGVMAEAFF
TGCGCCAGCAGCTTGGGGGGGGTTATGGCTGAAGCTTTCTTT
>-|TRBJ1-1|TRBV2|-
CASSLTPNTEAFF
TGTGCCAGCAGTCTCACTCCGAACACTGAAGCTTTCTTT
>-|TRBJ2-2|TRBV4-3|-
CASSHTNPVTGELFF
TGCGCCAGCAGCCACACCAACCCAGTCACCGGGGAGCTGTTTTTT
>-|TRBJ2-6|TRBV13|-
CASSPHPFGGTGANVLTF
TGTGCCAGCAGCCCGCACCCCTTTGGAGGGACTGGGGCCAACGTCCTGACTTTC
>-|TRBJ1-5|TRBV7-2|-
CASSLSGLSQPQHF
TGTGCCAGCAGCTTATCAGGGCTAAGTCAGCCCCAGCATTTT
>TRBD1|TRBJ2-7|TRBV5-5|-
CASSPGQTSPGYEQYF
TGTGCCAGCAGCCCGGGACAGACCTCGCCAGGGTACGAGCAGTACTTC
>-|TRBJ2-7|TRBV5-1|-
CASSATGGAYEQYF
TGCGCCAGCAGCGCAACAGGGGGGGCCTACGAGCAGTACTTC
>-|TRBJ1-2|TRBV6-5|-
CATQETVNYGYTF
TGTGCCACCCAAGAGACAGTAAACTATGGCTACACCTTC
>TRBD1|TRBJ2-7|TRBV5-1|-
CASSLGGTGDSYEQYF
TGCGCCAGCAGCTTGGGCGGGACAGGGGACTCCTACGAGCAGTACTTC
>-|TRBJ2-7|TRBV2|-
CASYESRGYEQYF
TGTGCCAGCTATGAGAGCAGGGGTTACGAGCAGTACTTC
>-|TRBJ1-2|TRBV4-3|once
CASSQDLASYGYTF
TGCGCCAGCAGCCAAGATCTGGCCAGCTATGGCTACACCTTC